The sequence of this T cell receptor beta chain was determined in a study of shared clonotypes between healthy human individuals. CCR7-negative CD45RA+ TemRA cells were combined with CD45RO+ cells to form CD8 memory. Genomic DNA of every subset was divided equally among multiple immunoSEQ plates. TCRdb's copy holds only in-frame clones and misses some; the assay was immunoSEQ multiplex PCR. The sample holds roughly 400,000 clones, about 97% seen once. CDR1 LNHDA and CDR2 SQIVND come from the germline V gene (reference sequence). The V gene end was trimmed by 0 bases and the J gene end by 7 bases; junction bases not matched to a gene: 0. This CDR3 spans 13 amino acids.

The sequenced sample was memory CD8+ T cells sorted from blood. Documented subset: CD45RO+ cells pooled with CCR7-negative TemRA cells. This clonotype was obtained from a man aged 30-40 years in good health. The rearrangement uses TRBV19 and TRBJ1-5, with 7 bases aligning to TRBD1. Written as DNA, the CDR3 is TGTGCCAGTAGTATAGAGGACAGGCAGCCCCAGCATTTT. It is translated as CASSIEDRQPQHF.